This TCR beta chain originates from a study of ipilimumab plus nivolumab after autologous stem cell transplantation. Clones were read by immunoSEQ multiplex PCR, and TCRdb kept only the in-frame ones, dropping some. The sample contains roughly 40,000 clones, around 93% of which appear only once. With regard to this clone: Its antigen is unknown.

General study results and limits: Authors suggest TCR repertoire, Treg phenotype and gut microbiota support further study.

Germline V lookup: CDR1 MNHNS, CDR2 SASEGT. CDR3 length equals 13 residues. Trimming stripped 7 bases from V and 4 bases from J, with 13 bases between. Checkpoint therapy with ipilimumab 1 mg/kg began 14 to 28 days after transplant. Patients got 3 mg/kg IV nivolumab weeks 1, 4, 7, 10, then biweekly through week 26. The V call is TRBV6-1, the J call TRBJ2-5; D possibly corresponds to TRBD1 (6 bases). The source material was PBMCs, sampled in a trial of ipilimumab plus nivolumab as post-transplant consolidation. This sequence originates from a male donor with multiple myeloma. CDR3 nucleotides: TGTGCCAGCAATTTGGGGGCGGGAGAGACCCAGTACTTC. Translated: CASNLGAGETQYF.